The entry below gives a single T cell receptor beta chain sequence along with its context. Its specificity is unknown. These data originate in a study of cytomegalovirus exposure and HLA in healthy donors. Study-level background: Approximately 80 million unique TCRs, all from HLA-typed donors, were included in an early release of the data. General study findings and limits: In vitro, a few CMV-associated chains proved specific for CMV antigens. Common viral pathogens (according to a later analysis) appeared linked to several of the most significant clusters.

Primers for the PCR totalled 60 Vbeta and 13 Jbeta. The protocol was immunoSEQ multiplex PCR, while the TCRdb copy is restricted to in-frame clones and leaves out a portion. The table includes some 180,000 clones, more than 75% detected once. The donors (healthy individuals) were bone marrow donors. The sample comprised PBMCs. The TCR comes from a man aged 30 to 45 in good health and CMV-seropositive.

This CDR3 is CASSWGTSGNGDTQYF. In nucleotides, the CDR3 is TGTGCCAGTAGTTGGGGGACTAGCGGGAACGGTGATACGCAGTATTTT. This chain joins TRBV19 and TRBJ2-3, with 13 bases lining up with TRBD2. CDR3 length equals 16 residues. V lost 5 bases to trimming and J lost 6 bases; unmatched junction nucleotides: 8. CDR1 is LNHDA and CDR2 is SQIVND in the germline V gene (reference sequence).